This record looks at one TCR beta chain sequence and its context. Its matching antigen is unknown. The protocol was immunoSEQ multiplex PCR, while the TCRdb copy is restricted to in-frame clones and leaves out a portion. In the table there are 20,000 to 30,000 clones, approximately 85% of which are singletons. The sample originates from a study of T cells in narcolepsy. Regarding the study as a whole: Comparing one patient's CSF and blood CD4+ clonotypes highlighted HCRT- and TRIB2-specific autoreactive clonotypes.

This CDR3 spans 15 amino acids. The trim removed 8 bases at V and 1 base at J, leaving 9 bases unmatched. Germline V gene sequence: CDR1 SNHLY, CDR2 FYNNEI. Source material: memory (CD45RA-) CD4+ T cells from blood. The TCR comes from a human donor in good health. V gene TRBV2 combines with J gene TRBJ2-3, with 7 bases aligning to TRBD2. The chain's CDR3 is CASRGTSARTDTQYF. The DNA of the CDR3 is TGTGCCAGCCGGGGCACTAGCGCTCGCACAGATACGCAGTATTTT.